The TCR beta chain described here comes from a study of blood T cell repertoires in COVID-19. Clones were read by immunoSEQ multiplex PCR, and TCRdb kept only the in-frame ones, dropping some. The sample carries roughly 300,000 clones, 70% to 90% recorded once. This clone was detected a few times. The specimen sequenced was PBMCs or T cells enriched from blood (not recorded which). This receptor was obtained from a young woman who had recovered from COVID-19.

The CDR3 nucleotides are TGTGCCAGTAGTATCACAGGGGGCCCTTTGTACGAGCAGTACTTC. It yields the protein CASSITGGPLYEQYF. This chain links TRBV19 with TRBJ2-7, with 9 bases aligning to TRBD1. The V and J ends lost 3 bases and 4 bases, in that order; junction bases with no gene match: 7. CDR1 and CDR2 from the germline V gene are LNHDA and SQIVND (reference sequence). This CDR3 is built from 15 residues.